These 27 T cell receptor beta chains came from one sample sequenced in a study of T-cell memory formation after mild COVID-19. Using its own MiXCR run on the 5' RACE reads, TCRdb lists one record per CDR3 protein. The sample includes over 300,000 distinct CDR3 sequences, about 20% of them seen just once. The sample was PBMCs or a T cell subset sorted from them (not recorded which). These receptors originate from a man aged 18 to 30 who had mild COVID-19 (a few samples of this study predate the infection). Cell type and time point are not known.

This chain connects TRBV5-6 to TRBJ2-5; D not resolved. In germline, CDR1 is SGHDT, CDR2 YYEEEE. This CDR3 comprises 12 residues. Trimming pared 2 bases from V and 5 bases from J, leaving 7 bases between. The CDR3 spells CASSFLGETQYF. For the CDR3, the DNA is TGTGCCAGCAGCTTTCTGGGTGAGACCCAGTACTTC.

Only a few counts were recorded for this clonotype. The J gene is TRBJ2-5, the V gene TRBV20-1, with TRBD2 matching 11 bases. With 6 bases clipped from V and 5 bases from J, the junction kept 11 bases outside the gene matches. The CDR3 has 15 amino acids. The germline V gene encodes CDR1 DFQATT and CDR2 SNEGSKA (reference sequence). In nucleotides, the CDR3 is TGCAGTGCAAGGGGTAGCGGGGGGGCCCGGGAGACCCAGTACTTC. Protein: CSARGSGGARETQYF.

The chain joins TRBV4-3 to TRBJ2-3; 10 positions agree with TRBD2. The CDR3 length is 16 residues. V shed 3 bases and J 3 bases; nucleotides not matched to a gene: 6. The germline V gene has CDR1 LGHNA and CDR2 YSLEER. CDR3 amino acids: CASSQERGGGTDTQYF. CDR3 in DNA: TGCGCCAGCAGCCAGGAGCGGGGGGGAGGTACAGATACGCAGTATTTT.

V gene TRBV5-1 combines with J gene TRBJ2-5, with 7 bases that match TRBD1. The CDR3 has 14 amino acids. With V trimmed by 5 bases and J by 3 bases, 7 bases remained unmatched. Germline values: CDR1 SGHRS, CDR2 YFSETQ. The CDR3 here is CASRRTGDEETQYF. In DNA form, the CDR3 reads TGCGCCAGCAGGCGGACAGGAGATGAAGAGACCCAGTACTTC.

This clonotype has a handful of counts. The chain combines TRBV4-3 with TRBJ2-3; 12 bases map to TRBD2. CDR1 and CDR2 (germline): LGHNA, YSLEER. The J segment lost 2 bases and the V segment lost 4 bases, leaving 4 bases of the junction unmatched. This CDR3 comprises 16 residues. The CDR3 DNA is TGCGCCAGCAGCCTCACTAGCGGGGGGACCACAGATACGCAGTATTTT. This translates into CASSLTSGGTTDTQYF.

This clonotype has just a few counts. The rearrangement joins TRBV7-6 to TRBJ2-7, with no clear D. This CDR3 has 12 amino acids. The V end was cut by 2 bases, the J end by 5 bases, with 7 bases between. The germline gives CDR1 SGHVS, CDR2 FNYEAQ. CDR3 in DNA: TGTGCCAGCAGCTTAATCCAGGACGAGCAGTACTTC. It specifies CASSLIQDEQYF.

The chain links TRBV7-2 to TRBJ2-1; 15 nucleotides match TRBD2. Germline CDR1 and CDR2: SGHTA and FQGNSA. Germline trimming cut 4 bases from V and 7 bases from J; bases unmatched to any gene: 14. This CDR3 is 19 amino acids long. CDR3 nucleotides: TGTGCCAGCAGCTCCAGAGGCGGGACTAGCGGGGGGTCTGGGAATGAGCAGTTCTTC. This translates into CASSSRGGTSGGSGNEQFF.

The table lists this clonotype with a few counts. J is TRBJ1-2 and V is TRBV6-5; D is perhaps TRBD1 (6 bases). The CDR3 sequence is 14 residues long. The V end lost 6 bases, the J end lost 5 bases, and 16 bases lay between the germline ends. The germline gives CDR1 MNHEY, CDR2 SVGAGI. The CDR3 loop reads CASRGLGGRYGYTF. The CDR3 coding sequence is TGTGCCAGCAGAGGTTTGGGGGGGCGTTATGGCTACACCTTC.

This clonotype was picked up a small number of times. The chain carries TRBV6-5 and TRBJ1-6; D remains ambiguous. The CDR3 totals 13 residues. V lost 0 bases, J lost 10 bases, and 7 bases lay in between. Germline V gene data show CDR1 as MNHEY and CDR2 as SVGAGI. This CDR3 reads CASSYSGSSPLHF. The CDR3 DNA sequence: TGTGCCAGCAGTTACTCAGGGAGCTCACCCCTCCACTTT.

In its sample, this clonotype was seen a few times. This rearrangement joins TRBV7-6 to TRBJ2-1; possible D gene TRBD2, 6 bases. This CDR3 contains 14 residues. Germline loops: CDR1 SGHVS, CDR2 FNYEAQ. Deletions cut 6 bases from V and 7 bases from J, with 16 bases between. The CDR3 region is CASSPGEERNEQFF. CDR3 DNA sequence: TGTGCCAGCAGTCCCGGGGAGGAAAGGAATGAGCAGTTCTTC.

The chain is built from TRBV7-2 and TRBJ2-1; D remains ambiguous. V was clipped by 2 bases and J by 3 bases, with 8 bases between them. The CDR3 sequence is 14 residues long. Per germline, CDR1 SGHTA and CDR2 FQGNSA. The CDR3 here is CASSLMGIYNEQFF. The CDR3 DNA is TGTGCCAGCAGCTTAATGGGGATCTACAATGAGCAGTTCTTC.

This clonotype turned up a few times. The chain is built from TRBV20-1 and TRBJ2-4; weak D call: TRBD1 (6 bases). V was pared by 3 bases and J by 9 bases, with 12 bases between. Germline V gene sequence: CDR1 DFQATT, CDR2 SNEGSKA (reference sequence). The CDR3 runs 12 residues. The CDR3 loop is CSASRQAPIQYF. The CDR3 coding sequence is TGCAGTGCTAGCAGACAGGCCCCCATTCAGTACTTC.

The chain joins TRBV3-1 to TRBJ2-7; weak D call: TRBD1 (6 bases). The CDR3 has 15 amino acids. Germline lookup yields CDR1 LGHDT and CDR2 YNNKEL (reference sequence). With 4 bases removed from V and 3 bases from J, the gap between germline ends came to 16 bases. This CDR3 reads CASSPNWGQNYEQYV. Here the CDR3 DNA reads TGTGCCAGCAGCCCAAACTGGGGGCAGAACTACGAGCAGTACGTC.

The V call is TRBV7-3, the J call TRBJ1-1, with D possibly being TRBD1 (6 bases). The ends were cut back, 4 bases at V and 4 bases at J, with 13 bases in the middle. Germline V gene sequence: CDR1 SGHTA, CDR2 FQGTGA. CDR3 length equals 14 residues. The CDR3 DNA is TGTGCCAGCAGCTCGACACAGGGTATCACTGAAGCTTTCTTT. Its translation: CASSSTQGITEAFF.

This clonotype was detected only a few times. The rearrangement joins TRBV11-2 to TRBJ2-3, with TRBD1 as a possible D gene (5 bases). Trimming stripped 1 base from V and 5 bases from J, with 10 bases between. This CDR3 is 14 amino acids long. Per germline, CDR1 SGHAT and CDR2 FQNNGV. The CDR3 protein is CASSLAVRVDTQYF. CDR3 bases: TGTGCCAGCAGCTTAGCGGTCAGGGTAGATACGCAGTATTTT.

This chain connects TRBV21-1 to TRBJ2-7; the DNA was not used to check the table's D call, TRBD1. TRBV21-1 counts as a pseudogene. The CDR3 is 21 residues long. CDR3 DNA: TGTGCCAGCAGCAATGTAGTAGTGGGGGGCCGCAGGACAGGGGGCTTTTACGAGCAGTACTTC. It specifies CASSNVVVGGRRTGGFYEQYF.

The genes are TRBV4-3 and TRBJ1-4, with D perhaps TRBD1 (5 bases). Per germline, CDR1 LGHNA and CDR2 YSLEER. This CDR3 contains 17 residues. The V gene lost 4 bases and the J gene lost 5 bases, with 20 bases spanning the gap. CDR3 sequence (DNA): TGCGCCAGCAGCCGGGGGTTTGTCGGAGCCCCGAATGAAAAACTGTTTTTT. As protein: CASSRGFVGAPNEKLFF.

CDR3: CASSYLGGTNEKLFF. Here the CDR3 DNA reads TGTGCCAGCAGCTACCTAGGGGGAACTAATGAAAAACTGTTTTTT. The rearrangement links TRBV7-6 to TRBJ1-4; D may be TRBD1 (6 bases). Trimming shortened V by 4 bases and J by 1 base, and 10 bases separated the two germline ends. Germline lookup yields CDR1 SGHVS and CDR2 FNYEAQ. The CDR3 is made up of 15 amino acids.

This clonotype occurred a few times. J is TRBJ2-7 and V is TRBV11-2, with TRBD2 matching over 14 bases. CDR3 size: 16 residues. V shed 3 bases, J shed 3 bases, and the junction held 4 bases outside the gene matches. Germline V gives CDR1 SGHAT, CDR2 FQNNGV. As DNA, the CDR3 is TGTGCCAGCAGCTTCGGACTAGCGGGGGGAATCTACGAGCAGTACTTC. It codes for CASSFGLAGGIYEQYF.

This sequence joins TRBV12-3 or TRBV12-4 and TRBJ2-5; D is unclear. Trimming shortened V by 5 bases and J by 7 bases, and 17 bases separated the two germline ends. CDR3 size: 14 residues. CDR3 coding DNA: TGTGCCAGCAGTGAAGGTAGCTCCTTGAGGACCCAGTACTTC. This encodes CASSEGSSLRTQYF.

This clonotype has only a few counts. V usage is TRBV4-1 and J usage is TRBJ2-2, with D hard to call. Germline CDR1 is MGHRA and CDR2 is YSYEKL. Trimming removed 0 bases from V and 3 bases from J, with 5 bases in between. The CDR3 totals 14 residues. The CDR3 DNA is TGCGCCAGCAGCCAAGAGTCCTACACCGGGGAGCTGTTTTTT. This encodes CASSQESYTGELFF.

In its sample, this clonotype was seen a few times. The V and J genes are TRBV5-1 and TRBJ2-2; perhaps TRBD2 as D (6 bases). Trimming removed 4 bases from V and 0 bases from J, with 13 bases in between. The CDR3 has 16 amino acids. Germline V gives CDR1 SGHRS, CDR2 YFSETQ. CDR3 amino acids: CASSPRRDSNTGELFF. The CDR3, as DNA: TGCGCCAGCAGCCCACGGAGGGACTCGAACACCGGGGAGCTGTTTTTT.

V usage is TRBV6-2 or TRBV6-3 and J usage is TRBJ1-1; 7 nucleotides align to TRBD1. V lost 4 bases and J lost 0; bases outside the gene matches: 5. Germline CDR1 is MNHEY and CDR2 is SVGEGT. The CDR3 is made up of 15 amino acids. The CDR3 sequence is CASSFLRGVNTEAFF. For the CDR3, the DNA is TGTGCCAGCAGTTTCCTCAGGGGGGTGAACACTGAAGCTTTCTTT.

This clonotype has only a few counts. The chain couples TRBV20-1 to TRBJ2-7; D is undetermined. Germline-derived CDR1 and CDR2 are DFQATT and SNEGSKA (reference sequence). The CDR3 consists of 14 residues. With 1 base removed from V and 0 bases from J, the gap between germline ends came to 10 bases. The CDR3 spells CSARVSSSSYEQYF. CDR3 coding DNA: TGCAGTGCTAGAGTGAGCTCAAGCTCCTACGAGCAGTACTTC.

The V call is TRBV11-2, the J call TRBJ2-7; a weak D match, TRBD2 (5 bases). The CDR3 totals 15 residues. Germline V lookup: CDR1 SGHAT, CDR2 FQNNGV. The V end lost 5 bases, the J end lost 2 bases, and 16 bases lay between the germline ends. Here the CDR3 reads CASSVREAGPYEQYF. The CDR3 nucleotides read TGTGCCAGCAGCGTAAGAGAGGCGGGCCCCTACGAGCAGTACTTC.

DNA of the CDR3: TGTGCCAGCCTTACCCCACAGGGAAACTATGGCTACACCTTC. Amino acids: CASLTPQGNYGYTF. This rearrangement joins TRBV28 to TRBJ1-2, with D possibly matching TRBD1 (6 bases). Germline V lookup: CDR1 MDHEN, CDR2 SYDVKM. The CDR3 extends over 14 amino acids. Trimming took off 8 bases at V and 2 bases at J, with 15 bases between the two ends.

This clonotype was recorded only once. The chain has TRBV5-6 and TRBJ1-5; no reliable D call. V was trimmed by 0 bases and J by 10 bases, leaving 11 bases between them. CDR3 length: 13 residues. CDR1 and CDR2 from the germline V gene are SGHDT and YYEEEE. The CDR3 DNA reads TGTGCCAGCAGCTTGGGAGGTGCGGGTCCCCAGCATTTT. It yields the protein CASSLGGAGPQHF.